This entry is about one T cell receptor beta chain. The specificity of this receptor is unknown. No quality values exist for individual bases; no much larger clone is one base distant. The CDR3 holds 14 amino acids from the cysteine to the phenylalanine. Of all the DNA, just the CDR3 is kept, 42 bases in frame from base 1. V is cut by 2 bases and J by 8 bases, and the space between the germline ends is 14 bases. CDR1 and CDR2 (MNHEY, SVGAGI) derive from the germline V gene. This entry comes from a study of CD8+CD57+ T cells in acquired aplastic anemia (dated by TCRdb to between 2018 and 2020). In terms of the full investigation: Extracted DNA from sorted CD4+ and CD8+ cells averaged about 3 ug, ranging from about 0.17 to 27.4 ug. CD8+CD57+ expansion was defined as a frequency above the mean frequency observed in healthy subjects. General conclusions and limits of the study: Although 25 to 30 CD8+ CDR3 sequences were shared by patients and controls, these sequences appeared highly expressed in patients and within the immunodominant clones of patients. No significant difference in CD8+ Simpson's diversity was found between patients and healthy controls (P=0.060).

Genomic DNA served as template for TCR beta VDJ combination and CDR3 sequence profiling. An Illumina HiSeq 2000 was used for TCR repertoire sequencing. The source study handled its data this way. Repertoire assessment relied on Simpson's diversity index, CDR3 size and DJ length profiles, and TRBV/TRBJ rearrangement plots. The most abundant DNA sequence in the deep sequencing data was taken as the immunodominant clone. CDR3 amino acid sequences were screened for sharing across subjects and were compared with published repertoires and the VDJdb database. The public sequencing data were trimmed at Q25 with fastp and processed into clonotypes with MiXCR by TCRdb, which kept only in-frame beta chains. Each record represents a unique CDR3 protein, reported with the most common genes and DNA among its rows. The V and J calls and clone size come from TCRdb's table, not from the authors' own analysis. Here the sample has 200,000 or so distinct CDR3 sequences; around 49% occur a single time. The top ten constitute 20% of the sample.

Expansion of CD8+CD57+ cells had been shown by flow cytometry in the patients chosen for sequencing. Severe acquired aplastic anemia was diagnosed in all patients according to International Study of Aplastic Anemia and Agranulocytosis and Camitta criteria. No patient had received any therapy when blood was sampled. In the study, sorted CD4+ and CD8+ blood T cells from patients with severe aplastic anemia and from healthy subjects underwent deep sequencing of TCR repertoires. In the USA, patient enrollment took place under clinicaltrials.gov protocols 00001620, 01623167, 00001397, 00071045, 00081523 and 00961064. Ficoll-Paque density gradient centrifugation was used to isolate peripheral blood mononuclear cells. Before DNA extraction, CD4+ and CD8+ T cells were sorted with FACS or magnetic beads.

Sequenced material: sorted CD4+, CD8+, or CD8+CD57+ T cells (not recorded which) from PBMCs. The chain was built from TRBV6-5 and TRBJ2-3, with no reliable assignment of the D segment. This receptor was obtained from a human donor with aplastic anemia. Read as DNA, the sequence is TGTGCCAGCAGTTACCGGCTCACACGAGGTACGCAGTATTTT. Translated, it gives CASSYRLTRGTQYF.